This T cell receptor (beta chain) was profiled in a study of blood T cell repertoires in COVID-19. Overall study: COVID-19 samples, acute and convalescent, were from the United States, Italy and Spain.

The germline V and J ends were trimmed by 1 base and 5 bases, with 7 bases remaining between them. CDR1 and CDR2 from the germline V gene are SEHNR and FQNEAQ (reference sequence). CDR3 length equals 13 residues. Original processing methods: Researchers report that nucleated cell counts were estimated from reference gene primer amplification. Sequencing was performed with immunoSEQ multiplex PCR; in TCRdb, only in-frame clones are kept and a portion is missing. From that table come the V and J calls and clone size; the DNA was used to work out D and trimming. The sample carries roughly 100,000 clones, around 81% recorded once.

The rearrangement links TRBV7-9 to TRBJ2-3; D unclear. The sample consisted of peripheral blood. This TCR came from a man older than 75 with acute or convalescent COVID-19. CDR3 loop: CASSLEEIDTQYF. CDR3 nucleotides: TGTGCCAGCAGCTTAGAAGAGATAGATACGCAGTATTTT.